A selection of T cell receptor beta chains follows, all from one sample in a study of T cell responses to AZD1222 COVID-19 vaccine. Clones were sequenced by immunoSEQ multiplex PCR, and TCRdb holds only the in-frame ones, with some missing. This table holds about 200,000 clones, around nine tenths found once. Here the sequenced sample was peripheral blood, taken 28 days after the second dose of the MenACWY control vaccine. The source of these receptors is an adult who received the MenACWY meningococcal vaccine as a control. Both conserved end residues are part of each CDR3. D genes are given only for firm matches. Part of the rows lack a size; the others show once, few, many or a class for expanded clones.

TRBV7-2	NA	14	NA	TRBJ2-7	TGTGCCAGCAGCTTAGGAGGGACTTCCTACGAGCAGTACTTC	CASSLGGTSYEQYF
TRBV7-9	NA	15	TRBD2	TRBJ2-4	TGTGCCAGCAGCAGCGGGGGGGCTTACTTAAACATTCAGTACTTC	CASSSGGAYLNIQYF
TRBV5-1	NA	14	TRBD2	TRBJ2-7	TGCGCCAGCAGCCCGGGACTAGTTAAAGGCGAGCAGTACTTC	CASSPGLVKGEQYF
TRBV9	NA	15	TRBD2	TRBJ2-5	TGTGCCAGCAGCTTACTAGCGGGAGGCCAAGAGACCCAGTACTTC	CASSLLAGGQETQYF
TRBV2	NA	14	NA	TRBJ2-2	TGTGCCAGCAGTTTAAGAAGTGGCACCGGGGAGCTGTTTTTT	CASSLRSGTGELFF
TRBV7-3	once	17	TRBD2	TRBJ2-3	TGTGCCAGCAGCTTATCGGGACTAGCGGGGGGCTGGGATACGCAGTATTTT	CASSLSGLAGGWDTQYF
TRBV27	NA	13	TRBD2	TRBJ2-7	TGTGCCAGCTGCACTAGCGGGAGCTACGAGCAGTACTTC	CASCTSGSYEQYF
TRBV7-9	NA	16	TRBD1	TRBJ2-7	TGTGCCAGCAGCTTAGGGTTTCCGGACAGGGACCACGAGCAGTACTTC	CASSLGFPDRDHEQYF
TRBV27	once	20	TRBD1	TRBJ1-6	TGTGCCAGCAGTTTAGGGATTCCGGCCGGACAGGGAGTTTTGCATTCACCCCTCCACTTT	CASSLGIPAGQGVLHSPLHF
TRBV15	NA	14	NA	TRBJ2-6	TGTGCCACCAGCCTAGGGTCTGGGGCCAACGTCCTGACTTTC	CATSLGSGANVLTF
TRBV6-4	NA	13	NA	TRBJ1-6	TGTGCCAGCAGTGTGGGGGCTTTTTCACCCCTCCACTTT	CASSVGAFSPLHF
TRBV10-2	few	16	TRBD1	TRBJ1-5	TGCGCCAGCAGTGCCGCCGGGACAGGGGGCGGGGAGCCCCAGCATTTT	CASSAAGTGGGEPQHF
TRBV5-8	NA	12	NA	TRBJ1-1	TGTGCCAGCAGTCAGGACTGGACTGAAGCTTTCTTT	CASSQDWTEAFF
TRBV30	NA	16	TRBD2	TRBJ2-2	TGTGCCTGGAGGCCCCTAGCGGGAGTAGGAACCGGGGAGCTGTTTTTT	CAWRPLAGVGTGELFF
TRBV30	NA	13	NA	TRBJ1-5	TGTGCCTGGACTGGAGGGACGGGTCAGCCCCAGCATTTT	CAWTGGTGQPQHF
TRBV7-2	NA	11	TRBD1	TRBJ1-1	TGTGCCAGCAGCTTGACCGGGACAGGGTTCTTT	CASSLTGTGFF
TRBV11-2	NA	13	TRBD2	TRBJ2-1	TGTGCCAGCCGAGCGGGAGGACGCAATGAGCAGTTCTTC	CASRAGGRNEQFF
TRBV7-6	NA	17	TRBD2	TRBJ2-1	TGTGCCAGCAGCTTACTGCCGAGCGGGAGGACCTACAATGAGCAGTTCTTC	CASSLLPSGRTYNEQFF
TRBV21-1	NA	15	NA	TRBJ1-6	TGTGCCAGCAGCATAGGACAGGGTGCCGACTCACCCCTCCACTTT	CASSIGQGADSPLHF
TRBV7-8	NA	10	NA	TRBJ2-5	TGTGCCAGCAGCCACGAGACCCAGTACTTC	CASSHETQYF
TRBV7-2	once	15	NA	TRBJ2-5	TGTGCCAGCAGCTTAGTACAGCGGCCCACCGAGACCCAGTACTTC	CASSLVQRPTETQYF
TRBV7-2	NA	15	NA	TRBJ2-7	TGTGCCAGCAGCCCTAGGGGGGCCAGCTCCTACGAGCAGTACTTC	CASSPRGASSYEQYF
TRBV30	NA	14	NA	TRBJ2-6	TGTGCCTGGAGTTCAGACTCTGGGGCCAACGTCCTGACTTTC	CAWSSDSGANVLTF
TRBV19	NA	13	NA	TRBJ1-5	TGTGCCAGTAGTCACCCAGGGATTCAGCCCCAGCATTTT	CASSHPGIQPQHF
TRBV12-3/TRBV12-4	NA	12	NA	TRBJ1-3	TGTGCCAGCAGTTTGTCTGGAAACACCATATATTTT	CASSLSGNTIYF
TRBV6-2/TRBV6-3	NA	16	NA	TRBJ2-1	TGTGCCAGCAGTTACTCCGGGACTCTCAGGAACAACGAGCAGTTCTTC	CASSYSGTLRNNEQFF
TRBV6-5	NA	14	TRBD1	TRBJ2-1	TGTGCCAGCAGAAGACAGGGGGCTGGCAATGAGCAGTTCTTC	CASRRQGAGNEQFF
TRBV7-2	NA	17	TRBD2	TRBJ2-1	TGTGCCAGCAGCCCCTACCCGGGACTAGCGGGAGTGGCTGAGCAGTTCTTC	CASSPYPGLAGVAEQFF
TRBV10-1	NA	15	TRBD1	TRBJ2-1	TGCGCCAGCCCGGCCCGACAGGGATCCTACAATGAGCAGTTCTTC	CASPARQGSYNEQFF
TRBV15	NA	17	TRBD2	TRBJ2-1	TGTGCCACCAGCAGAACGACGAGGCGGGAGACTGCCAATGAGCAGTTCTTC	CATSRTTRRETANEQFF
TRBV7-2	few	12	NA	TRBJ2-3	TGTGCCAGCAGCTTAGGGTCGGGTACGCAGTATTTT	CASSLGSGTQYF
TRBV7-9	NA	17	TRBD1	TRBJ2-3	TGTGCCAGCAGTCAAAAGGACTGGGACAGCCCCACAGATACGCAGTATTTT	CASSQKDWDSPTDTQYF
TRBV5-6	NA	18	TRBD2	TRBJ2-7	TGTGCCAGCAGCTTGGCCGGAGGAGGACTAGCCCTCCCCTACGAGCAGTACTTC	CASSLAGGGLALPYEQYF
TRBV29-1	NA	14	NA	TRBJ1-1	TGCAGCGTTGAAGTGGGCAGGCTGAACACTGAAGCTTTCTTT	CSVEVGRLNTEAFF
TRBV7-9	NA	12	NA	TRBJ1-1	TGTGCCAGCGTGGAAGGGAACACTGAAGCTTTCTTT	CASVEGNTEAFF
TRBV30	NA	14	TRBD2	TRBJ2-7	TGTGCCTGGAAGAGTGACGCGGGAGGGCGCGAGCAGTACTTC	CAWKSDAGGREQYF
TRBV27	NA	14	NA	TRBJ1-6	TGTGCCAGCAGTTTTCGGGCTGATAATTCACCCCTCCACTTT	CASSFRADNSPLHF
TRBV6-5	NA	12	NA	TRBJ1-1	TGTGCCAGCAACCTAGCGGGTGCTGAAGCTTTCTTT	CASNLAGAEAFF
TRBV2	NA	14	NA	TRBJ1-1	TGTGCCAGCAGCTCCAAGACCGCGAACACTGAAGCTTTCTTT	CASSSKTANTEAFF
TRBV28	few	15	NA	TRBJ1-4	TGTGCCAGCAGCGCCTCCACGGGGGCGGATGAAAAACTGTTTTTT	CASSASTGADEKLFF
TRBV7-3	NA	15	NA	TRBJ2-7	TGTGCCAGCAGCGTGGGACACGGCTACTCCTACGAGCAGTACTTC	CASSVGHGYSYEQYF
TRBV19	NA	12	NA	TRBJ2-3	TGTGCCAGTAGTATCATCGGGGATACGCAGTATTTT	CASSIIGDTQYF